This passage covers 27 T cell receptor beta chains from one sample sequenced in a study of Ad26.COV2.S vaccination and SARS-CoV-2 variants. The treatment: some 20 received Ad26.COV2.S at low or high dose, single or two shots; roughly five received placebo; per-sample allocation not given. Sampling occurred on day 63 after the first vaccine or placebo injection. The data were produced by immunoSEQ multiplex PCR, yet TCRdb's version contains in-frame clones alone and is incomplete. The repertoire consists of some 480,000 clones, with roughly 89% occurring once and the leading ten covering 9.5% to 15%. The sequencing used peripheral blood, collected in a trial of Ad26.COV2.S vaccine versus placebo. Receptor source: a person between 18 and 65 years old who received the Ad26.COV2.S COVID-19 vaccine or a placebo.

CDR3 loop: CASSPTGLEETQYF. CDR3 nucleotide sequence: TGTGCCAGCAGCCCCACGGGACTAGAAGAGACCCAGTACTTC. The V gene is TRBV11-3, the J gene TRBJ2-5, with 8 bases matching TRBD2. V lost 5 bases and J lost 3; bases outside the gene matches: 5. Germline CDR1 and CDR2: SGHNT and YENEEA. This CDR3 has 14 residues.

The chain carries TRBV3-1 (or the pseudogene TRBV3-2) and TRBJ2-2; D might be TRBD1 (5 bases). The germline V gene has CDR1 LGHDT and CDR2 YNNKEL (reference sequence). The CDR3 is made up of 15 amino acids. V gave up 2 bases and J gave up 2 bases, with 9 bases separating them. The CDR3 bases are TGTGCCAGCAGCCAACAGGGCAGTAACACCGGGGAGCTGTTTTTT. It yields the protein CASSQQGSNTGELFF.

This clone is a singleton in its sample. The chain couples TRBV20-1 to TRBJ2-1; TRBD2 matches 7 bases. This CDR3 spans 11 amino acids. Germline assignment: CDR1 DFQATT and CDR2 SNEGSKA (reference sequence). Trimming at V came to 5 bases and at J to 14 bases, leaving 9 bases not matched to a gene. The CDR3 loop is CSADRLAKEFF. The CDR3 nucleotides read TGCAGTGCTGACAGACTAGCAAAGGAGTTCTTC.

The V call is TRBV5-5, the J call TRBJ1-4; D is uncertain. The CDR3 has 15 residues. Trimming removed 0 bases from V and 6 bases from J, with 12 bases in between. Looked up from germline, CDR1 is SGHKS and CDR2 is YYEKEE (reference sequence). The CDR3 spells CASSLEGPSYEKLFF. The CDR3 nucleotides read TGTGCCAGCAGCTTGGAGGGTCCAAGCTATGAAAAACTGTTTTTT.

The rearrangement links TRBV19 to TRBJ2-3; weak D call: TRBD1 (7 bases). The CDR3 has 15 amino acids. With 5 bases removed from V and 3 bases from J, the gap between germline ends came to 15 bases. The germline gives CDR1 LNHDA, CDR2 SQIVND (reference sequence). As DNA, the CDR3 is TGTGCCAGTAGTTCGAAGACAGGGAGGACAGATACGCAGTATTTT. Translating it yields CASSSKTGRTDTQYF.

This clone came up a few times. V and J are TRBV30 and TRBJ1-2; perhaps TRBD1 as D (5 bases). V lost 8 bases to trimming and J lost 6 bases, with 19 bases between them. The CDR3 length is 13 residues. In germline, CDR1 is GTSNPN, CDR2 SVGIG (reference sequence). The CDR3 region has the DNA TGTGCCCTTTGGGGCAGGAACCAAGATGGCTACACCTTC. It encodes CALWGRNQDGYTF.

The chain links TRBV23-1 to TRBJ2-1, with D unresolved. TRBV23-1 is assigned to the ORF class and has an uncertain function. V dropped 2 bases and J dropped 0 bases, with 5 bases sitting between them. The CDR3 covers 14 residues. CDR3 sequence (DNA): TGCGCCAGCAGTCAAAGCAGCTCCTACAATGAGCAGTTCTTC. Its protein is CASSQSSSYNEQFF.

This clone showed up just once. V gene TRBV9 combines with J gene TRBJ2-3, with 8 bases that match TRBD1. V dropped 3 bases and J dropped 2; count of bases not matched to a gene: 8. This CDR3 is 16 amino acids long. CDR1 SGDLS and CDR2 YYNGEE come from the germline V gene. The CDR3 DNA is TGTGCCAGCAGCGCCATTGGACAGGGAGTCACAGATACGCAGTATTTT. Protein: CASSAIGQGVTDTQYF.

CDR3 DNA: TGTGCCAGCAGCGATAAAGGGGGGACTAGTTACAATGAGCAGTTCTTC. Its protein is CASSDKGGTSYNEQFF. The rearrangement links TRBV7-9 to TRBJ2-1; 8 nucleotides agree with TRBD2. The CDR3 has 16 residues. Looked up from germline, CDR1 is SEHNR and CDR2 is FQNEAQ (reference sequence). V was pared by 5 bases and J by 4 bases, with 10 bases of the junction left unmatched.

V gene TRBV6-6 combines with J gene TRBJ1-5; D is undetermined. V lost 5 bases, J lost 5 bases, and 10 bases lay in between. The CDR3 sequence is 13 residues long. Germline CDR1 MNHNY, CDR2 SVGAGI (reference sequence). As DNA, the CDR3 is TGTGCCAGCAGTCCAGCTGTCTATCAGCCCCAGCATTTT. This codes for CASSPAVYQPQHF.

The chain couples TRBV5-1 to TRBJ1-1, with 7 bases identical to TRBD1. The CDR3 extends over 15 amino acids. CDR1 SGHRS and CDR2 YFSETQ come from the germline V gene. The trim removed 4 bases at V and 2 bases at J, leaving 8 bases unmatched. The CDR3 here is CASSIGTEKNTEAFF. The CDR3, as DNA: TGCGCCAGCAGCATAGGGACAGAAAAAAACACTGAAGCTTTCTTT.

This clone was counted a single time. The chain is built from TRBV5-4 and TRBJ2-7; TRBD2 might be the D (6 bases). Germline CDR1 SGHNT, CDR2 YYREEE (reference sequence). This CDR3 has 14 amino acids. V lost 1 base, J lost 6 bases, and 14 bases lay in between. Written as DNA, the CDR3 is TGTGCCAGCAGCTTGCGTATAGCGGAGGGCGAGCAGTACTTC. Its protein is CASSLRIAEGEQYF. Full variable domain (rest looked up from reference TRBV5-4 and TRBJ2-7): ETGVTQSPTHLIKTRGQQVTLRCSSQSGHNTVSWYQQALGQGPQFIFQYYREEENGRGNFPPRFSGLQFPNYSSELNVNALELDDSALYLCASSLRIAEGEQYFGPGTRLTVT.

The chain couples TRBV6-5 to TRBJ1-3; 7 nucleotides align to TRBD1. The junction had 8 bases not matched to a gene; V was cut back by 5 bases and J by 4 bases. The V gene's germline CDR1 is MNHEY and CDR2 SVGAGI. The CDR3 is 15 residues long. CDR3 in amino acids: CASSPSGQQGNTIYF. The CDR3 nucleotides read TGTGCCAGCAGTCCGTCGGGACAGCAGGGAAACACCATATATTTT.

To note about this clone: Just one base apart from a much larger clone, this may be a read error. This chain links TRBV3-1 (or the pseudogene TRBV3-2) with TRBJ2-5; no reliable D call. The CDR3 runs 11 residues. Germline CDR1 reads LGHDT; CDR2 reads YNNKEL (reference sequence). V was shortened by 2 bases and J by 2 bases, with 0 bases between the two germline ends. CDR3 DNA sequence: TGTGCCAGCAGCCAACAAGAGACCCAGTACTTC. Protein sequence: CASSQQETQYF.

The V and J genes are TRBV28 and TRBJ2-7; 9 bases agree with TRBD2. CDR3 length equals 16 residues. V shed 3 bases and J 0 bases; nucleotides not matched to a gene: 6. Germline loops: CDR1 MDHEN, CDR2 SYDVKM. The CDR3: CASSLHLAGSSYEQYF. As DNA, the CDR3 is TGTGCCAGCAGTTTGCATCTAGCGGGATCCTCCTACGAGCAGTACTTC.

A single count supports this clone. The chain is built from TRBV10-3 and TRBJ2-1; unclear D gene. V was cut by 0 bases and J by 8 bases, with 5 bases left in between. The CDR3 has 12 residues. Germline V gene sequence: CDR1 ENHRY, CDR2 SYGVKD. The CDR3 coding sequence is TGTGCCATCAGTGAGTCCGGTTATGAGCAGTTCTTC. As protein: CAISESGYEQFF.

The rearrangement joins TRBV7-3 to TRBJ2-2; the match to TRBD2 covers 9 bases. The V gene end was trimmed by 2 bases and the J gene end by 3 bases; junction bases not matched to a gene: 19. This CDR3 region has 21 residues. The germline gives CDR1 SGHTA, CDR2 FQGTGA. The CDR3 sequence is CASSLLPGLASRRTDTGELFF. CDR3 in DNA: TGTGCCAGCAGCTTACTCCCGGGACTAGCCTCGCGTCGAACGGACACCGGGGAGCTGTTTTTT.

The chain uses TRBV29-1 and TRBJ2-3, with 9 bases aligning to TRBD2. Germline assignment: CDR1 SQVTM and CDR2 ANQGSEA. The CDR3 consists of 14 residues. The V gene end was trimmed by 6 bases and the J gene end by 3 bases; junction bases not matched to a gene: 7. CDR3 loop: CSVMTSGMTDTQYF. CDR3 DNA sequence: TGCAGCGTCATGACTAGCGGAATGACAGATACGCAGTATTTT.

This rearrangement joins TRBV15 to TRBJ1-5; 9 positions match TRBD1. CDR1 is LNHNV, CDR2 YYDKDF, per germline (reference sequence). The CDR3 totals 16 residues. The ends lost 0 bases at V and 4 bases at J; junction bases unmatched: 4. CDR3 loop: CATSRDGTGSNQPQHF. The CDR3 DNA sequence: TGTGCCACCAGCAGAGATGGGACAGGGAGTAATCAGCCCCAGCATTTT.

The chain links TRBV6-6 to TRBJ1-2; 8 nucleotides match TRBD1. This CDR3 region has 15 residues. Germline lookup yields CDR1 MNHNY and CDR2 SVGAGI (reference sequence). V dropped 0 bases and J dropped 6; count of bases not matched to a gene: 6. CDR3 coding DNA: TGTGCCAGCAGTTACTCCCCCGGGACAGGCAATGGCTACACCTTC. Amino acids: CASSYSPGTGNGYTF.

The genes are TRBV7-2 and TRBJ1-1; 7 bases map to TRBD1. From germline, CDR1 is SGHTA and CDR2 FQGNSA. With 5 bases clipped from V and 2 bases from J, the junction kept 5 bases outside the gene matches. This CDR3 spans 14 amino acids. In nucleotides, the CDR3 is TGTGCCAGCAGCATGACAGGGAGCAACACTGAAGCTTTCTTT. Amino acids: CASSMTGSNTEAFF. Full variable domain (outside the CDR3, taken from reference TRBV7-2 and TRBJ1-1): GAGVSQSPSNKVTEKGKDVELRCDPISGHTALYWYRQSLGQGLEFLIYFQGNSAPDKSGLPSDRFSAERTGGSVSTLTIQRTQQEDSAVYLCASSMTGSNTEAFFGQGTRLTVV.

There are a few counts of this clone. The J gene is TRBJ2-5, the V gene TRBV21-1. TRBV21-1 corresponds to a pseudogene. This CDR3 region has 16 residues. CDR3 amino acids: CASTDGKEDTQGTQYF. The DNA for the CDR3 is TGTGCCAGCACCGACGGGAAGGAGGACACTCAGGGGACCCAGTACTTC.

The chain combines TRBV28 with TRBJ1-5; unclear D gene. The germline CDR1 and CDR2 sequences are MDHEN and SYDVKM. V was clipped by 1 base and J by 7 bases, with 11 bases between them. The CDR3 is 14 residues long. This chain's CDR3 is CASSLLWEGQPQHF. CDR3 DNA: TGTGCCAGCAGTTTATTATGGGAGGGACAGCCCCAGCATTTT.

This clone was seen once. The rearrangement uses TRBV29-1 and TRBJ2-3; D is undetermined. The CDR3 totals 12 residues. The ends were cut back, 8 bases at V and 2 bases at J, with 11 bases in the middle. Per germline, CDR1 SQVTM and CDR2 ANQGSEA. The CDR3 protein is CSPVDFTDTQYF. Here the CDR3 DNA reads TGCAGCCCTGTGGATTTCACAGATACGCAGTATTTT.

This sequence joins TRBV19 and TRBJ2-2; D not certain. Germline-derived CDR1 and CDR2 are LNHDA and SQIVND (reference sequence). The CDR3 extends over 14 amino acids. V lost 5 bases to trimming and J lost 5 bases, with 12 bases between them. The CDR3 nucleotides are TGTGCCAGTAGTCACGCTGGCCGGACCGGGGAGCTGTTTTTT. It codes for CASSHAGRTGELFF.

This chain links TRBV12-3 or TRBV12-4 with TRBJ2-2, with D unclear. V lost 6 bases, J lost 7 bases, and 12 bases lay in between. The CDR3 has 13 amino acids. DNA of the CDR3: TGTGCCAGCAGCCCTGGTGTTGTCGGGGAGCTGTTTTTT. Translating gives CASSPGVVGELFF.

This clone was found once. The rearrangement joins TRBV28 to TRBJ1-6; no firm D call. The V and J ends lost 6 bases and 6 bases respectively, with 15 bases between them. CDR3 length: 15 amino acids. Germline loops: CDR1 MDHEN, CDR2 SYDVKM. CDR3 coding DNA: TGTGCCAGCAGAAGAATCCGTTCGACTAATTCACCCCTCCACTTT. Protein product: CASRRIRSTNSPLHF.